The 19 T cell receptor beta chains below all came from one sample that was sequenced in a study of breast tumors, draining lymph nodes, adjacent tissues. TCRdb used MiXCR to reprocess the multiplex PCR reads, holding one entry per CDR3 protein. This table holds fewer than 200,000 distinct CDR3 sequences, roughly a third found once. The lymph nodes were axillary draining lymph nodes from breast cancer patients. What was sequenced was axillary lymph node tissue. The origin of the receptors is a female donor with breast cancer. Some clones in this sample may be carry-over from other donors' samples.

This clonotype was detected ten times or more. The CDR3 bases are TGTGCCAGTTACCCTCGACAGGGAGCTAACTATGGCTACACCTTC. Encoded protein: CASYPRQGANYGYTF. The chain links TRBV19 to TRBJ1-2; 7 bases line up with TRBD1. Trimming took 8 bases from V and 0 from J; bases not matched to a gene: 9. The CDR3 is 15 residues long. Germline CDR1 is LNHDA and CDR2 is SQIVND (reference sequence).

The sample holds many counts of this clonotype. The chain's CDR3 is CAGKGTLNSPLHF. The CDR3 nucleotides read TGTGCCGGAAAGGGGACTCTTAATTCACCCCTCCACTTT. The J gene is TRBJ1-6, the V gene TRBV6-1, with a possible D match to TRBD1 (5 bases). This CDR3 has 13 amino acids. In germline, CDR1 is MNHNS, CDR2 SASEGT. Trimming took 11 bases from V and 6 from J, leaving 14 bases between them.

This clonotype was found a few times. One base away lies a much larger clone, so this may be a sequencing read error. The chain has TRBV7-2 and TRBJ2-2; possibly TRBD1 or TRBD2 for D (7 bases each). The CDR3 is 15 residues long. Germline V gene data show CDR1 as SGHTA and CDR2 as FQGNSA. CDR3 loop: CASSLVRGAGGGLFF. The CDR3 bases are TGTGCCAGCAGCTTAGTCAGGGGGGCGGGCGGGGGGCTGTTTTTT.

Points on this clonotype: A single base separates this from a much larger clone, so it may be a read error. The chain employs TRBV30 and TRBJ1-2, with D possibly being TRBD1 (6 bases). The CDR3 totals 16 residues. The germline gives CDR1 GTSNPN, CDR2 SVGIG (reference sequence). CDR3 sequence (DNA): TGTGCCTGGGGTGTCCACCCCCCGGGACAATCAAATGGCTACACCTTC. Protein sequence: CAWGVHPPGQSNGYTF.

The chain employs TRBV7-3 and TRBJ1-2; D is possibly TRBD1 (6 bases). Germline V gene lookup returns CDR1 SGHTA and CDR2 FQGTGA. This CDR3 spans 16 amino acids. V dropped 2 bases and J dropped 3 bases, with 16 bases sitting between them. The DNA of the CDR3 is TGTGCCAGCAGCTTAGATGGAGGGGGACTTTACTATGGCTACACCTTC. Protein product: CASSLDGGGLYYGYTF.

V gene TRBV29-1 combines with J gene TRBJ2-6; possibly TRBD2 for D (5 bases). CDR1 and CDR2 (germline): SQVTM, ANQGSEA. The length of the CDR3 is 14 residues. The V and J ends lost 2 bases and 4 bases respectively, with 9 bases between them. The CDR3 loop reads CSVETGSGANVLTF. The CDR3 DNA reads TGCAGCGTTGAAACGGGGTCCGGGGCCAACGTCCTGACTTTC.

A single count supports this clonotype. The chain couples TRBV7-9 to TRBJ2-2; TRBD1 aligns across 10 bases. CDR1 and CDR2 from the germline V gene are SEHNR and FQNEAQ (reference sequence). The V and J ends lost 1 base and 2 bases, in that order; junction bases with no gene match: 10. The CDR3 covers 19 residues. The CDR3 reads CASSLVGTGAPLNTGELFF. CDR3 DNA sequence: TGTGCCAGCAGCTTAGTTGGGACAGGGGCCCCTCTTAACACCGGGGAGCTGTTTTTT. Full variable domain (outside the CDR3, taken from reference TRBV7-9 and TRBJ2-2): DTGVSQNPRHKITKRGQNVTFRCDPISEHNRLYWYRQTLGQGPEFLTYFQNEAQLEKSRLLSDRFSAERPKGSFSTLEIQRTEQGDSAMYLCASSLVGTGAPLNTGELFFGEGSRLTVL.

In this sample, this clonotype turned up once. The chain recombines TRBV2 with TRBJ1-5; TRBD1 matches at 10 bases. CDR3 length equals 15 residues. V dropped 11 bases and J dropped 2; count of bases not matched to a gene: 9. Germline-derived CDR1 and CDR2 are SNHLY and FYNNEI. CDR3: CAGGTGAGGNQPQHF. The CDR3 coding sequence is TGTGCCGGAGGGACAGGGGCCGGTGGCAATCAGCCCCAGCATTTT.

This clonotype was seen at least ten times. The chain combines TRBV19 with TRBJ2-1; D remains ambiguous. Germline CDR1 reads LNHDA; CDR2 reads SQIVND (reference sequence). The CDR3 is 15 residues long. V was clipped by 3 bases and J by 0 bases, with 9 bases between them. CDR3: CASSMSRISYNEQFF. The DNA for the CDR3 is TGTGCCAGTAGTATGTCCCGAATCTCCTACAATGAGCAGTTCTTC.

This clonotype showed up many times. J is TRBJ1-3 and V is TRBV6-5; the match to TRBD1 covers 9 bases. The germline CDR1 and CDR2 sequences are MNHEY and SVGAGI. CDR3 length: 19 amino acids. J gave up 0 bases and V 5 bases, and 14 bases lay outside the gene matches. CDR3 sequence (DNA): TGTGCCAGCAGTGCAGGGCGAGGGGGGACAGGGAACTCTGGAAACACCATATATTTT. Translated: CASSAGRGGTGNSGNTIYF.

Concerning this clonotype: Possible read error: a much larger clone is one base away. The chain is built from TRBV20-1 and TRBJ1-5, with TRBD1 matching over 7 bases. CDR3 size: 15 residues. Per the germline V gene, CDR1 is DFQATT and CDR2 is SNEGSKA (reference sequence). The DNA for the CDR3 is TGCAGTGCCCTAGGGGGCCCTTATAGCACTCAGCCCCAGCATTTT. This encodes CSALGGPYSTQPQHF.

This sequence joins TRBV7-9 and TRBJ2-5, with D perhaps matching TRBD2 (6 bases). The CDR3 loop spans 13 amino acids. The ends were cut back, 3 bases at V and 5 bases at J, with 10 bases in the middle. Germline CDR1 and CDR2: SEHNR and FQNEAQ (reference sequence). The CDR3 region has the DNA TGTGCCAGCAGCTTCAGGGCGGGGGAGACCCAGTACTTC. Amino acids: CASSFRAGETQYF.

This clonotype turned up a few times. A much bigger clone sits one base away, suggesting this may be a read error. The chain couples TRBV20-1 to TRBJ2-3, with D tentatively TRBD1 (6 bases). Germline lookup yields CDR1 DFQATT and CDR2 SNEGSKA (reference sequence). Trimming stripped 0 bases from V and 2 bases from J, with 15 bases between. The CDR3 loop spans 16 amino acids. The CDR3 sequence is CSARDGMDSPTDTQYF. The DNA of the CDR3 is TGCAGTGCTAGAGATGGGATGGACAGCCCCACAGATACGCAGTATTTT.

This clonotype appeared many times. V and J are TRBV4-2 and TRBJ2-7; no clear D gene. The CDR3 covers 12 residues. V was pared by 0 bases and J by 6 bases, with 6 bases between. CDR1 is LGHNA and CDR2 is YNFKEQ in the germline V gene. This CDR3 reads CASSQDRSEQYF. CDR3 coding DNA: TGTGCCAGCAGCCAAGACCGGTCCGAGCAGTACTTC.

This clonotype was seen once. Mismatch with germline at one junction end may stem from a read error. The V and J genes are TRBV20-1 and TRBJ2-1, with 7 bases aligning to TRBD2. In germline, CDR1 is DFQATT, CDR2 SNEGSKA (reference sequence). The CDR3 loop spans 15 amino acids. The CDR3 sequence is CSANPGGSSYNEQFF. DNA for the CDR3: TGCAGTGCTAACCCCGGGGGGAGCTCCTATAATGAGCAGTTCTTC.

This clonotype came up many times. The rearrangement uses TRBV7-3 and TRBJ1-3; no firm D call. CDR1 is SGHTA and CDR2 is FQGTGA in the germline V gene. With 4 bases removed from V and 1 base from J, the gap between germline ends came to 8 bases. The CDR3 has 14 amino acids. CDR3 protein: CASSSGPSGNTIYF. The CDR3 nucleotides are TGTGCCAGCAGCTCAGGACCGTCTGGAAACACCATATATTTT.

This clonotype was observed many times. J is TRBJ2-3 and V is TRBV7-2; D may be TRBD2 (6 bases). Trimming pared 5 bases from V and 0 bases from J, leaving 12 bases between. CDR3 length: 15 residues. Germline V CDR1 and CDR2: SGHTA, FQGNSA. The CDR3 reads CASSRSGPSTDTQYF. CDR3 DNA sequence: TGTGCCAGCAGCCGTAGCGGACCTAGCACAGATACGCAGTATTTT. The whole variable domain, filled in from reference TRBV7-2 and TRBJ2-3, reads GAGVSQSPSNKVTEKGKDVELRCDPISGHTALYWYRQSLGQGLEFLIYFQGNSAPDKSGLPSDRFSAERTGGSVSTLTIQRTQQEDSAVYLCASSRSGPSTDTQYFGPGTRLTVL.

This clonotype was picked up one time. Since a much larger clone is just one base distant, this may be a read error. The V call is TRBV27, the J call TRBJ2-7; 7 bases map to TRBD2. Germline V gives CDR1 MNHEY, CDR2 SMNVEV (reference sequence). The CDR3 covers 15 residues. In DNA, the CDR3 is TGTGCCGGCAGTTTTCCAGGGACTACGGTGGAAGAGCAGTACTTC. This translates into CAGSFPGTTVEEQYF.

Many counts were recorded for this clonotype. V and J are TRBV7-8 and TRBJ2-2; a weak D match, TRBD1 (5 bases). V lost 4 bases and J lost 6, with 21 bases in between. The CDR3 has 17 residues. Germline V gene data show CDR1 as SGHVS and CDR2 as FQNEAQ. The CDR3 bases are TGTGCCAGCAGCTCCTGGAACGAGGACCTAGGGGCCGGGGAGCTGTTTTTT. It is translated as CASSSWNEDLGAGELFF.